The following is a T cell receptor beta chain sequence with its context. Its cognate antigen is unknown. This CDR3 is built from 15 residues. Trimming pared 6 bases from V and 2 bases from J, leaving 13 bases between. Germline V lookup: CDR1 MNHNY, CDR2 SVGAGI (reference sequence). The data originate from a study of cytomegalovirus exposure and HLA in healthy donors. Samples came from healthy bone marrow donors. PCR employed 60 Vbeta and 13 Jbeta primers. This table comes from immunoSEQ multiplex PCR, and its TCRdb copy is limited to in-frame clones, with some not included. In all, the sample yields fewer than 100,000 clones. Study results and caveats: The study flagged roughly 150 TCR beta chains as cytomegalovirus-associated. Later analysis showed most CMV-associated TCR beta chains appearing HLA-restricted.

The clonotype comes from an older woman in good health and CMV-seronegative. The chain has TRBV6-6 and TRBJ2-2, with a tentative D call TRBD1 (6 bases). Sample: PBMCs. The CDR3 sequence: CASSRTGTNTGELFF. The CDR3 region has the DNA TGTGCCAGCAGCCGAACAGGGACAAACACCGGGGAGCTGTTTTTT.